Listed below are T cell receptor beta chains from one sample, sequenced in a study of blood T cells in healthy people across ages. TCRdb ran MiXCR on the 5' RACE reads and lists one entry per CDR3 protein. Of about 1,500,000 distinct CDR3 sequences in the sample, around two fifths are singletons; the top ten hold 7.9%. Sequencing was performed on blood. The receptor source for this set is a woman under 30 in good health. The CDR3 runs from the conserved cysteine through the conserved F or W. D genes are given only for firm matches. For some rows the clone size is stated as once, few or many, or as a class when expanded; others skip it.

CDR3: CASTSGGLAGGGELFF; DNA: TGTGCCAGCACCTCGGGAGGACTAGCGGGAGGCGGGGAGCTGTTTTTT; D: TRBD2; J: TRBJ2-2; size: few; V: TRBV12-3/TRBV12-4
CDR3: CASRKGLDPTSTDTQYF; DNA: TGTGCCAGCAGGAAAGGTTTAGACCCGACTAGCACAGATACGCAGTATTTT; D: NA; J: TRBJ2-3; size: NA; V: TRBV3-1
CDR3: CSVEPLGHRGFLETQYF; DNA: TGCAGCGTTGAACCCCTCGGCCACAGGGGATTTTTGGAGACCCAGTACTTC; D: TRBD1; J: TRBJ2-5; size: NA; V: TRBV29-1
CDR3: CASSQGKGFGYGYTF; DNA: TGTGCCAGCAGCCAAGGAAAGGGTTTCGGGTATGGCTACACCTTC; D: NA; J: TRBJ1-2; size: NA; V: TRBV9
CDR3: CASIPAGRSGLGETQYF; DNA: TGTGCCAGCATCCCCGCGGGGAGGTCAGGCTTAGGGGAGACCCAGTACTTC; D: NA; J: TRBJ2-5; size: NA; V: TRBV28
CDR3: CAWRSGRGSYEQYF; DNA: TGTGCCTGGAGATCAGGCAGGGGGTCCTACGAGCAGTACTTC; D: TRBD1; J: TRBJ2-7; size: NA; V: TRBV30
CDR3: CASSLVGAANTEAFF; DNA: TGTGCCAGCAGCTTAGTAGGGGCGGCGAACACTGAAGCTTTCTTT; D: NA; J: TRBJ1-1; size: NA; V: TRBV7-3
CDR3: CASSVPPQGTYNSPLHF; DNA: TGTGCCAGCAGTGTCCCTCCCCAGGGCACCTATAATTCACCCCTCCACTTT; D: NA; J: TRBJ1-6; size: NA; V: TRBV2
CDR3: CAISVLGTGDNEQYF; DNA: TGTGCCATCAGTGTGCTTGGGACAGGTGACAATGAGCAGTACTTC; D: TRBD1; J: TRBJ2-7; size: NA; V: TRBV10-3
CDR3: CSVWGSGTDTQYF; DNA: TGCAGCGTTTGGGGTAGCGGGACAGATACGCAGTATTTT; D: TRBD2; J: TRBJ2-3; size: few; V: TRBV29-1
CDR3: CASSFLGAATDTQYF; DNA: TGCGCCAGCAGCTTCCTGGGGGCCGCCACAGATACGCAGTATTTT; D: NA; J: TRBJ2-3; size: NA; V: TRBV5-1
CDR3: CASSPETGVEQYF; DNA: TGTGCCAGCAGCCCAGAGACAGGGGTCGAGCAGTACTTC; D: TRBD1; J: TRBJ2-7; size: NA; V: TRBV7-9
CDR3: CSASGGARGYMNTEAFF; DNA: TGCAGTGCTAGTGGGGGGGCCCGGGGATATATGAACACTGAAGCTTTCTTT; D: NA; J: TRBJ1-1; size: NA; V: TRBV20-1
CDR3: CASSLGGENIQYF; DNA: TGTGCCAGCAGTTTGGGGGGGGAAAACATTCAGTACTTC; D: TRBD2; J: TRBJ2-4; size: NA; V: TRBV28
CDR3: CASSLMVATTRTEAFF; DNA: TGTGCCAGCAGCTTAATGGTCGCAACCACGCGCACTGAAGCTTTCTTT; D: NA; J: TRBJ1-1; size: once; V: TRBV11-2
CDR3: CASSQEKVRYYGYTF; DNA: TGTGCCAGCAGCCAGGAAAAGGTCCGTTATTATGGCTACACCTTC; D: NA; J: TRBJ1-2; size: NA; V: TRBV3-1
CDR3: CASSLVHAPDTQYF; DNA: TGTGCCAGCAGCTTGGTACACGCCCCAGATACGCAGTATTTT; D: NA; J: TRBJ2-3; size: NA; V: TRBV5-4
CDR3: CASSFDRVYNEQFF; DNA: TGCGCCAGCAGCTTTGACAGGGTCTACAATGAGCAGTTCTTC; D: TRBD1; J: TRBJ2-1; size: NA; V: TRBV5-1
CDR3: CASSWTPDVQYF; DNA: TGTGCCAGCAGTTGGACCCCGGATGTTCAGTACTTC; D: NA; J: TRBJ2-4; size: NA; V: TRBV12-3/TRBV12-4
CDR3: CASSLGGLGRNTGELFF; DNA: TGTGCCAGCAGCTTAGGAGGGCTCGGAAGGAACACCGGGGAGCTGTTTTTT; D: NA; J: TRBJ2-2; size: NA; V: TRBV13
CDR3: CASSQTARHHNEQFF; DNA: TGCGCCAGCAGCCAGACAGCCCGGCACCACAATGAGCAGTTCTTC; D: NA; J: TRBJ2-1; size: many; V: TRBV4-1
CDR3: CATSDLGRGLIDEQFF; DNA: TGTGCCACCAGTGATTTGGGCAGGGGGCTTATAGATGAGCAGTTCTTC; D: TRBD1; J: TRBJ2-1; size: NA; V: TRBV10-3
CDR3: CASSVGSATGNSPLHF; DNA: TGTGCCAGCAGCGTAGGATCCGCCACGGGTAATTCACCCCTCCACTTT; D: NA; J: TRBJ1-6; size: few; V: TRBV9
CDR3: CASSLNGYYAQYF; DNA: TGTGCCAGCAGCTTGAACGGGTACTACGCACAGTACTTC; D: NA; J: TRBJ2-5; size: NA; V: TRBV7-2
CDR3: CSSPGGNTEAFF; DNA: TGCAGCTCCCCCGGGGGGAACACTGAAGCTTTCTTT; D: NA; J: TRBJ1-1; size: few; V: TRBV29-1
CDR3: CASSPHEEVGELFF; DNA: TGTGCCAGCAGCCCCCATGAGGAGGTCGGGGAGCTGTTTTTT; D: NA; J: TRBJ2-2; size: NA; V: TRBV9
CDR3: CASSSGLPGPYEQYF; DNA: TGCGCCAGCAGCTCTGGATTGCCCGGACCCTACGAGCAGTACTTC; D: NA; J: TRBJ2-7; size: NA; V: TRBV5-1
CDR3: CASSLDFAPGYNEQFF; DNA: TGTGCCAGCAGCTTAGATTTTGCCCCAGGATACAATGAGCAGTTCTTC; D: NA; J: TRBJ2-1; size: NA; V: TRBV7-2
CDR3: CASGREGNQPQHF; DNA: TGTGCCAGCGGCCGGGAGGGCAATCAGCCCCAGCATTTT; D: NA; J: TRBJ1-5; size: few; V: TRBV3-1
CDR3: CSALRQGRGNTIYF; DNA: TGCAGTGCTCTCCGACAGGGGAGAGGAAACACCATATATTTT; D: TRBD1; J: TRBJ1-3; size: few; V: TRBV20-1
CDR3: CASSSPVEGRGGNQPQHF; DNA: TGTGCCAGTTCGTCCCCGGTGGAGGGGAGAGGTGGCAATCAGCCCCAGCATTTT; D: NA; J: TRBJ1-5; size: NA; V: TRBV27
CDR3: CASSGGGLGTDTQYF; DNA: TGTGCCAGCAGCGGAGGTGGATTGGGCACAGATACGCAGTATTTT; D: NA; J: TRBJ2-3; size: few; V: TRBV28
CDR3: CASFRDTGTDTQYF; DNA: TGTGCCAGCTTCCGGGACACTGGCACAGATACGCAGTATTTT; D: NA; J: TRBJ2-3; size: NA; V: TRBV2
CDR3: CASSSQGNVDEQFF; DNA: TGTGCCAGCAGCTCCCAGGGGAACGTGGATGAGCAGTTCTTC; D: NA; J: TRBJ2-1; size: NA; V: TRBV7-9
CDR3: CASEETSTNEQFF; DNA: TGTGCCAGTGAGGAGACTTCAACTAATGAGCAGTTCTTC; D: NA; J: TRBJ2-1; size: few; V: TRBV10-3
CDR3: CSAQDPRGTEGYEQYF; DNA: TGCAGTGCCCAGGACCCCCGCGGGACAGAAGGCTACGAGCAGTACTTC; D: NA; J: TRBJ2-7; size: NA; V: TRBV20-1
CDR3: CSASTGDSAGNEQFF; DNA: TGCAGTGCTAGCACGGGCGACAGTGCGGGCAATGAGCAGTTCTTC; D: NA; J: TRBJ2-1; size: NA; V: TRBV20-1
CDR3: CASSQDRTSGRPGDNEQFF; DNA: TGCGCCAGCAGCCAAGATAGAACTAGCGGAAGGCCTGGAGACAATGAGCAGTTCTTC; D: TRBD2; J: TRBJ2-1; size: few; V: TRBV4-1
CDR3: CSVVSGAEAFF; DNA: TGCAGCGTTGTGTCAGGGGCTGAAGCTTTCTTT; D: NA; J: TRBJ1-1; size: NA; V: TRBV29-1
CDR3: CASSLRDRGSSNQPQHF; DNA: TGTGCCAGCAGTTTACGGGACAGGGGATCTAGCAATCAGCCCCAGCATTTT; D: TRBD1; J: TRBJ1-5; size: NA; V: TRBV12-3/TRBV12-4
CDR3: CASSLTRSQETQYF; DNA: TGCGCCAGCAGCCTGACTCGATCCCAAGAGACCCAGTACTTC; D: NA; J: TRBJ2-5; size: NA; V: TRBV5-1
CDR3: CASSLGREAYTF; DNA: TGTGCCAGCAGTTTGGGCAGGGAGGCCTACACCTTC; D: NA; J: TRBJ1-2; size: NA; V: TRBV12-3/TRBV12-4
CDR3: CSVEDSGGAPRAFF; DNA: TGCAGCGTTGAAGATTCAGGGGGCGCCCCGCGAGCTTTCTTT; D: TRBD1; J: TRBJ1-1; size: few; V: TRBV29-1
CDR3: CSARVGAERTGELFF; DNA: TGCAGTGCTAGAGTGGGGGCGGAACGAACCGGGGAGCTGTTTTTT; D: NA; J: TRBJ2-2; size: NA; V: TRBV20-1
CDR3: CASGPITQGEYEQYF; DNA: TGTGCTAGTGGTCCTATAACACAGGGGGAATACGAGCAGTACTTC; D: TRBD1; J: TRBJ2-7; size: NA; V: TRBV12-5
CDR3: CSARGYGLAGGNDQFF; DNA: TGTAGTGCTAGAGGCTACGGACTAGCGGGAGGGAATGACCAGTTCTTC; D: TRBD2; J: TRBJ2-1; size: NA; V: TRBV20-1